These 19 T cell receptor beta chains were sequenced from one sample in a study of shared clonotypes between healthy human individuals. Clones were sequenced by immunoSEQ multiplex PCR, and TCRdb holds only the in-frame ones, with some missing. The repertoire consists of 2 million to 2.5 million clones, with 85% to 95% occurring once and the leading ten covering 0.37%. Sequenced sample: naive CD4+ T cells from PBMCs. As to subset: CD45RA+ positively selected. The receptors were gathered from a man aged 18 to 29 in good health. Some clones in this sample may be carry-over from other donors' samples.

J is TRBJ2-7 and V is TRBV21-1; the table calls TRBD1, which could not be checked here. TRBV21-1 is a listed pseudogene. The CDR3 is 15 amino acids. The CDR3 nucleotides are TGTGCCAGCAGCAACTCTTTGGACAGCCCCTACGAGCAGTACTTC. Translated, it gives CASSNSLDSPYEQYF.

J is TRBJ1-1 and V is TRBV19; TRBD1 matches 11 bases. There are 14 residues in the CDR3. Germline CDR1 LNHDA, CDR2 SQIVND (reference sequence). V gave up 7 bases and J gave up 11 bases; unmatched junction bases: 12. The CDR3 loop is CASNHAGTGGLAFF. In DNA, the CDR3 is TGTGCCAGTAATCACGCCGGGACAGGGGGGTTGGCTTTCTTT.

The table lists this clone with a count of one. V is TRBV7-3 and J is TRBJ2-6, with D possibly TRBD2 on 6 matching bases. Germline V CDR1 and CDR2: SGHTA, FQGTGA. The V gene lost 2 bases and the J gene lost 0 bases, with 8 bases spanning the gap. This CDR3 region has 16 residues. The CDR3, as DNA: TGTGCCAGCAGCTTACGGGACTCCTCTGGGGCCAACGTCCTGACTTTC. It translates to CASSLRDSSGANVLTF.

This clone was seen only once. The V call is TRBV29-1, the J call TRBJ2-3; D may be TRBD1 (6 bases). This CDR3 is 14 amino acids long. Looked up from germline, CDR1 is SQVTM and CDR2 is ANQGSEA. V was pared by 6 bases and J by 0 bases, with 13 bases between. CDR3 in DNA: TGCAGCGTGGGCCGGGACACCAGCACAGATACGCAGTATTTT. Translated: CSVGRDTSTDTQYF.

This clone was found once. The rearrangement links TRBV7-9 to TRBJ2-1; D is ambiguous. The germline gives CDR1 SEHNR, CDR2 FQNEAQ (reference sequence). This CDR3 comprises 14 residues. V was trimmed by 2 bases and J by 9 bases, leaving 14 bases between them. The CDR3 loop is CASSLLGSMIEQFF. The CDR3 nucleotides read TGTGCCAGCAGCTTACTGGGGTCAATGATTGAGCAGTTCTTC.

The chain has TRBV6-5 and TRBJ2-7, with TRBD2 matching over 7 bases. With V trimmed by 4 bases and J by 2 bases, 5 bases remained unmatched. The CDR3 contains 14 residues. In germline, CDR1 is MNHEY, CDR2 SVGAGI. CDR3: CASSWGGRAYEQYF. CDR3 DNA sequence: TGTGCCAGCAGTTGGGGGGGGAGGGCCTACGAGCAGTACTTC.

The chain couples TRBV5-1 to TRBJ2-2, with TRBD2 matching over 8 bases. Germline CDR1 and CDR2: SGHRS and YFSETQ. Trimming at V came to 7 bases and at J to 4 bases, leaving 12 bases not matched to a gene. The CDR3 covers 16 residues. The chain's CDR3 is CASSLSYAGGTGELFF. CDR3 sequence (DNA): TGCGCCAGCTCCCTCTCGTACGCGGGAGGCACCGGGGAGCTGTTTTTT.

The chain links TRBV5-1 to TRBJ1-3; perhaps TRBD1 as D (5 bases). Between the trimmed V and J ends, which lost 3 bases and 2 bases, there was a span of 9 bases. In germline, CDR1 is SGHRS, CDR2 YFSETQ. This CDR3 has 14 residues. For the CDR3, the DNA is TGCGCCAGCAGCTCAGGGAGGGCTGGAAACACCATATATTTT. This encodes CASSSGRAGNTIYF.

V and J are TRBV5-1 and TRBJ2-3, with D possibly matching TRBD1 (6 bases). CDR3 length equals 15 residues. V lost 4 bases and J lost 3, with 15 bases in between. Germline V gives CDR1 SGHRS, CDR2 YFSETQ. CDR3 residues: CASSTYRVRTDTQYF. The CDR3, as DNA: TGCGCCAGCAGCACGTACAGGGTGAGGACAGATACGCAGTATTTT.

This clone occurred once. The V call is TRBV2, the J call TRBJ1-2; no clear D gene. The V end was cut by 8 bases, the J end by 8 bases, with 18 bases between. The CDR3 is made up of 13 amino acids. Germline CDR1 reads SNHLY; CDR2 reads FYNNEI. DNA for the CDR3: TGTGCCAGCGCAGCAGAATCGAAAAGGGGCTACACCTTC. This codes for CASAAESKRGYTF.

V is TRBV6-1 and J is TRBJ1-4; D uncertain. V was cut by 1 base and J by 4 bases, with 13 bases left in between. This CDR3 has 16 amino acids. Germline CDR1 and CDR2: MNHNS and SASEGT. CDR3 nucleotide sequence: TGTGCCAGCAGTGAAGGAATTGTAGGACTTAATGAAAAACTGTTTTTT. This codes for CASSEGIVGLNEKLFF.

Points on this clone: Distinct nucleotide sequences in the sample also encode this CDR3. J is TRBJ1-2 and V is TRBV10-1, with 7 bases that match TRBD1. V dropped 6 bases and J dropped 1; count of bases not matched to a gene: 2. This CDR3 region has 13 residues. CDR1 and CDR2 (germline): WNHNN, SYGVQD (reference sequence). The CDR3 sequence: CASSPGGNYGYTF. The DNA for the CDR3 is TGCGCCAGCAGCCCAGGGGGTAACTATGGCTACACCTTC.

The chain recombines TRBV11-2 with TRBJ2-7, with 9 bases matching TRBD2. The CDR3 sequence is 13 residues long. CDR1 SGHAT and CDR2 FQNNGV come from the germline V gene. After removal of 6 bases from V and 4 bases from J, the junction contained 4 bases not matched to a gene. CDR3 residues: CASSSGSVYEQYF. The CDR3 DNA follows: TGTGCCAGCAGTAGCGGGAGTGTTTACGAGCAGTACTTC.

V gene TRBV4-3 combines with J gene TRBJ2-5; perhaps D is TRBD1 or TRBD2 (5 bases each). The V end was cut by 0 bases, the J end by 3 bases, with 14 bases between. In germline, CDR1 is LGHNA, CDR2 YSLEER. CDR3 length: 16 amino acids. The CDR3 DNA is TGCGCCAGCAGCCAAGATCGGGGACCAAAAGAAGAGACCCAGTACTTC. As protein: CASSQDRGPKEETQYF.

The genes are TRBV9 and TRBJ2-5; 8 bases align to TRBD2. The CDR3 spans 15 residues. CDR1 SGDLS and CDR2 YYNGEE come from the germline V gene. V trimming: 3 bases; J trimming: 1 base; junction bases outside the gene matches: 5. CDR3 loop: CASSAQTSVQETQYF. The CDR3 DNA is TGTGCCAGCAGCGCCCAGACTAGCGTCCAAGAGACCCAGTACTTC.

V is TRBV4-2 and J is TRBJ2-1, with D perhaps TRBD1 or TRBD2 (5 bases each). CDR3 size: 13 residues. V shed 2 bases and J shed 7 bases, with 9 bases lying between them. Germline loops: CDR1 LGHNA, CDR2 YNFKEQ. In DNA form, the CDR3 reads TGTGCCAGCAGCCAAAGTTGGGGGAATGAGCAGTTCTTC. It codes for CASSQSWGNEQFF.

This clone was found once. The rearrangement uses TRBV19 and TRBJ1-1; D is unclear. The CDR3 sequence is 15 residues long. Trimming removed 7 bases at V and 4 bases at J, with 19 bases between. Germline CDR1 and CDR2: LNHDA and SQIVND (reference sequence). As DNA, the CDR3 is TGTGCCAGTACCAGATTCGCGGGCACGGTCACTGAAGCTTTCTTT. The encoded protein is CASTRFAGTVTEAFF.

The rearrangement joins TRBV4-1 to TRBJ2-3, with D perhaps TRBD2 (6 bases). This CDR3 is 15 amino acids long. CDR1 MGHRA and CDR2 YSYEKL come from the germline V gene. With 2 bases removed from V and 6 bases from J, the gap between germline ends came to 15 bases. CDR3 coding DNA: TGCGCCAGCAGCCAATGGGGAGGAGCTGGGGATACGCAGTATTTT. Translation gives CASSQWGGAGDTQYF.

The rearrangement links TRBV29-1 to TRBJ2-7; D might be TRBD2 (6 bases). The germline V gene encodes CDR1 SQVTM and CDR2 ANQGSEA. The V and J ends lost 6 bases and 5 bases respectively, with 14 bases between them. The CDR3 consists of 12 residues. This chain's CDR3 is CSVVWGDHEQYF. The CDR3 DNA sequence: TGCAGCGTCGTTTGGGGGGACCACGAGCAGTACTTC.